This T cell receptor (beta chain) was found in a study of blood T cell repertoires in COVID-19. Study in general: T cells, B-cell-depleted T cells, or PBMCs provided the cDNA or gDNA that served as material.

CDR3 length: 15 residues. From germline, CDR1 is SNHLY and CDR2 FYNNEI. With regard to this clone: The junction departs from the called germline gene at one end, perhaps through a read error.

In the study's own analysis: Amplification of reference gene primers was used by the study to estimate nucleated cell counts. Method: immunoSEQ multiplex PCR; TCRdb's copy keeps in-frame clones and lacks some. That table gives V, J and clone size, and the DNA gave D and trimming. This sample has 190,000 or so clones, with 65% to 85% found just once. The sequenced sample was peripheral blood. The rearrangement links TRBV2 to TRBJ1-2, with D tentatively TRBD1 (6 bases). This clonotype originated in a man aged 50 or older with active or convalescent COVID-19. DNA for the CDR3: TGTGCCAGCAGCGAAGGGGGGGTATCTAACTATGGCTACACCTTC. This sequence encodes CASSEGGVSNYGYTF.